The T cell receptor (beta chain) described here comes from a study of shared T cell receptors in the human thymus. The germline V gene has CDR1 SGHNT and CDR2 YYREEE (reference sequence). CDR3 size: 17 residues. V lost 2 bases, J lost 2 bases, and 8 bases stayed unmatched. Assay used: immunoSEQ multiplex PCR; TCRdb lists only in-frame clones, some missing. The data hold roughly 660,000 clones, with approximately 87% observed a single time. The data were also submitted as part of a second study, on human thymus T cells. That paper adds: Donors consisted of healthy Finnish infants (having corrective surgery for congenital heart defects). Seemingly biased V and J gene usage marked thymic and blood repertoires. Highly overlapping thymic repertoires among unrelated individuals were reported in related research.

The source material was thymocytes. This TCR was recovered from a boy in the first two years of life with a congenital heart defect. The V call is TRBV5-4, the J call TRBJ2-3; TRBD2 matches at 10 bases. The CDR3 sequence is CASSFPGLAETTDTQYF. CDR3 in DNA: TGTGCCAGCAGCTTCCCCGGACTAGCGGAAACCACAGATACGCAGTATTTT.